This T cell receptor beta chain was sequenced during a study of T cells in Graves' hyperthyroidism and ophthalmopathy. In the study overall: Peripheral blood was taken when the disease was first diagnosed, before any treatment began. Broader study findings: Appearing also in blood were most of the thyroid clonotypes expanded above 0.001. Onset of ophthalmopathy came a median 6.5 months after the model predicted it.

Orbital computed tomography, thyroid ultrasound, serum thyroxine and TRAb, and clinical symptoms together informed the diagnoses. CDR1 and CDR2 (germline): SQVTM, ANQGSEA. This CDR3 is built from 15 residues. The CDR3 regions of TCR beta were amplified from RNA transcripts. Using the HTBI primer set, a first-round RT-PCR was run on the TCR CDR3. TCRdb re-derived calls from the multiplex PCR reads in MiXCR, one entry per CDR3 protein. Seen here are 500,000 to 550,000 distinct CDR3 sequences, just under 20% observed once, and the top ten hold about half. As regards this clonotype: Its antigen is not known. At one of its ends the junction is not consistent with the germline gene, which may arise from a read error.

The TCR was taken from a man in his forties with Graves' ophthalmopathy. What was sequenced was blood. The chain is built from TRBV29-1 and TRBJ2-1; D may be TRBD2 (6 bases). The CDR3 loop reads CSAELRDSPTDEQFF. CDR3 DNA sequence: TGCAGCGCTGAACTCCGGGACTCCCCGACCGATGAGCAGTTCTTC.